The clone carrying this T cell receptor beta chain was recorded once. The antigen is not known. The CDR3 carries no conserved terminal phenylalanine or tryptophan, so it likely arises from a read error. The CDR3 runs to 18 residues. V lost 2 bases and J lost 7, with 27 bases in between. Looked up from germline, CDR1 is SGHAT and CDR2 is FQNNGV. Out of unsorted whole blood came the blood RNA, and germline DNA was extracted as well. The patients carried chronic HBV infection and had received no treatment. The sample comes from a study of tumor-infiltrating lymphocytes in primary liver carcinoma. Study-level information: Patients had primary liver carcinoma treated by surgical resection. Study-level points and caveats: CD4+ and CD8+ repertoires could not be compared in these unsorted bulk samples. Tumors had a significantly higher top-250-clone fraction than blood (p = 0.039).

Using a constant-region primer together with ProtoScript II reverse transcriptase, TCR beta cDNA was made from roughly 540 ng of total RNA. The TCR beta library was amplified through three nested multiplex PCR rounds in a modified ARM-PCR procedure. Rounds one and two of PCR, each of 10 cycles, were primed with TRBV1-TRBV30 forward primers and a C-beta reverse primer. TCRdb redid the calling of the multiplex PCR reads with MiXCR, one entry per CDR3 protein. The repertoire has approximately 330,000 distinct CDR3 sequences, 65% of them found once; the top ten carry 5.5% to 8%. This clonotype originated in a man aged 35 to 55 with primary liver carcinoma and hepatitis B virus infection. Material for sequencing was peripheral blood. The genes are TRBV11-2 and TRBJ2-7; TRBD1 is a possible D gene (5 bases). The CDR3 sequence is CASSLSVSVQTVKMEQYL. CDR3 nucleotides: TGTGCCAGCAGCTTAAGCGTCTCGGTGCAGACAGTGAAAATGGAGCAGTACTTG.